This T cell receptor beta chain is drawn from a study of blood T cell repertoires in COVID-19. As for the study in general: Specimens from acute and convalescent COVID-19 originated in the United States, Italy and Spain. T cells, B-cell-depleted T cells, or PBMCs provided the cDNA or gDNA that served as material.

In its sample, this clone was seen a few times. TCRdb's table, derived via immunoSEQ multiplex PCR, lists solely in-frame clones and lacks some. This table holds 130,000 to 150,000 clones, roughly 80% found once. Germline loops: CDR1 LNHDA, CDR2 SQIVND (reference sequence). This CDR3 comprises 17 residues. V shed 5 bases, J shed 4 bases, and the junction held 12 bases outside the gene matches. The chain couples TRBV19 to TRBJ1-5; 9 positions agree with TRBD1. The sequence came from a human donor in a cohort sampled during active COVID-19. Source material: peripheral blood. The CDR3 nucleotides are TGTGCCAGTAGTCCCGAAGGGGGACAGGGATCTAATCAGCCCCAGCATTTT. Protein: CASSPEGGQGSNQPQHF. The whole variable domain, remainder taken from reference TRBV19 and TRBJ1-5, is DGGITQSPKYLFRKEGQNVTLSCEQNLNHDAMYWYRQDPGQGLRLIYYSQIVNDFQKGDIAEGYSVSREKKESFPLTVTSAQKNPTAFYLCASSPEGGQGSNQPQHFGDGTRLSIL.